Included here is one T cell receptor (beta chain) sequence, with context. This receptor's antigen is unknown. Per-base quality was not reported, and no clone a single base away is much larger than it. The sample's treatment or condition label, in plain terms: roughly ten-day PBMC culture with coronavirus spike peptide pools or control peptides (ViraFEST assay). To expand antigen-specific T cells with peptide pools and then pick out the expanded clonotypes through TCR sequencing, the study relied on the ViraFEST assay. Healthy vaccine recipients had no prior SARS-CoV-2 infection, confirmed by negative nucleocapsid antibody tests before and after vaccination. Each well held 1.5 million to 2.5 million PBMCs cultured with 10 ug/ml peptide pools in IMDM containing roughly 5% human AB serum and 9.5 to 10 IU/ml IL-2. On days 3 and 7, half of the culture medium was replaced with fresh IL-2-containing medium. After 10 to 11 days of culture, CD4+ T cells were isolated by negative selection with the EasySep CD4+ T cell isolation kit. Ficoll-Paque Plus gradient centrifugation was used to isolate PBMCs from whole blood, and the isolated PBMCs were then either used fresh or cryopreserved at -140C. Culture conditions were generally each tested in triplicate wells.

The record originates from a study of vaccination and CD4 T cells after COVID-19 (dated by TCRdb to the early 2020s). For context, the study as a whole: In the convalescent cohort there were six males and four females, among whom were two Hispanic individuals, seven Caucasians, two Asians and one multiracial person. In over 8 COVID-19 convalescent patients and a handful of infection-naive healthy vaccine recipients, researchers compared the spike-specific CD4+ TCR repertoire from before mRNA vaccination with the repertoire from after. Control cultures received a CEFX viral epitope pool as the positive control, an HIV-1 Nef peptide pool as the negative control, or no peptide. Two doses of either the Pfizer-BioNTech BNT162b2 vaccine (n=8) or the Moderna mRNA-1273 vaccine (n=2) were administered to participants. The time from the second vaccine dose to post-vaccine blood sampling had a median of roughly 70 days and ranged from roughly 13 to 241 days. Post-COVID blood samples were collected from convalescent patients a median of around 96 days after diagnosis, with a range of about 35 to 180 days. Overlapping spike peptide pools from SARS-CoV-2 and from the common cold coronaviruses HCoV-NL63, HCoV-OC43 and HCoV-229E were used as culture stimuli. General conclusions and limits of the study: The median number of SARS-CoV-2-reactive clonotypes rose from around 21 after infection to 30 to 45 after vaccination, but the change was not significant. Of the vaccine-specific clones found in convalescent patients, nearly all (304 of 307) were mono-reactive for SARS-CoV-2 spike instead of being cross-reactive with common cold coronaviruses. Among the post-vaccine SARS-CoV-2-reactive clones in convalescent patients, a median 86.3% showed up only after vaccination, which suggests vaccine-specific priming. Only a relatively small number of convalescent patients were included in the study, and early timepoints following natural infection were not analyzed.

Library prep was done by PCR. At the Johns Hopkins FTIC core, DNA from the cultured CD4+ T cells underwent TCR sequencing with the Oncomine TCR Beta short-read assay. The QIAamp micro DNA kit was used to extract genomic DNA from the cultured CD4+ T cells. The Oncomine TCR Beta libraries from cultured CD4+ T cells were pooled using unique dual indexes and then sequenced on an Illumina iSeq 100. On the study's bioinformatics: Non-productive sequences were removed, and CDR3s that did not start with C, did not end with F or W, or were shorter than 7 amino acids were discarded. Antigen-specific clonotypes were identified with the MANAFEST web application by comparing peptide-stimulated wells with reference and other culture wells. Positive clones required FDR below 0.05, an odds ratio above 5, and productive frequency above 0.1% in at least two of three replicate wells. Clonotypes that were significantly expanded in both SARS-CoV-2 spike wells and at least one common cold coronavirus spike condition were defined as cross-reactive. CDR3 homology was assessed with Levenshtein distances (stringdist) and unrooted phylogenetic trees (ape) in R version 3.6.1. The raw public reads went through TCRdb reprocessing: fastp at Q25, MiXCR clone calling, in-frame beta chains kept. Every CDR3 protein is listed once, alongside the most common genes and DNA of its rows. None of the V and J calls come from the authors' own analysis; TCRdb made them. The sample data list roughly 15,000 distinct CDR3 sequences, and under 55% of these were observed just once. Over 15% of the sample comes from the top ten.

CDR1 is given as LNHNV and CDR2 as YYDKDF, both from the germline V gene (reference sequence). Cut back by 1 base and 5 bases, the V and J ends lie 14 bases apart. The CDR3, cysteine through phenylalanine, is 15 amino acids long. The retained sequence is limited to the CDR3, 45 bases, with the frame set at the first base. The source was CD4+ T cells from blood, cultured in vitro, collected before SARS-CoV-2 vaccination. The receptor chain draws on TRBV15 and TRBJ1-2, with the D gene not confidently named. The sequence came from a human donor who received a COVID-19 vaccine. CDR3 region: CATSRGASALYGYTF. The DNA reads as follows: TGTGCCACCAGCAGAGGGGCGTCAGCCCTATATGGCTACACCTTC.